The 27 T cell receptor beta chains reported below all come from one sample, sequenced in a study of T-cell memory formation after mild COVID-19. Each CDR3 protein is one row after TCRdb ran MiXCR on the 5' RACE reads. This sample has 350,000 to 500,000 distinct CDR3 sequences; 20% occur once, and the top ten carry 7.5% to 9.5%. The sample consisted of PBMCs or a T cell subset sorted from them (not recorded which). The source of these receptors is an adult woman who had mild COVID-19 (a few samples of this study predate the infection). Cell type and time point are not known.

This sequence joins TRBV27 and TRBJ1-1, with D maybe TRBD1 (6 bases). The CDR3 has 13 residues. Germline V gene lookup returns CDR1 MNHEY and CDR2 SMNVEV (reference sequence). V lost 4 bases to trimming and J lost 5 bases, with 11 bases between them. This CDR3 is CASSSYRVTEAFF. CDR3 sequence (DNA): TGTGCCAGCAGTTCATACAGGGTAACTGAAGCTTTCTTT.

The gene calls are TRBV4-2 and TRBJ1-5, with D perhaps TRBD1 (5 bases). Germline CDR1 reads LGHNA; CDR2 reads YNFKEQ. This CDR3 contains 14 residues. Trimming shortened V by 4 bases and J by 0 bases, and 7 bases separated the two germline ends. The CDR3 bases are TGTGCCAGCAGCCTCGACAGTAGCAATCAGCCCCAGCATTTT. Encoded protein: CASSLDSSNQPQHF.

This clonotype was seen a few times. The chain recombines TRBV29-1 with TRBJ1-2; D remains unclear. Looked up from germline, CDR1 is SQVTM and CDR2 is ANQGSEA. The CDR3 has 15 residues. V was clipped by 0 bases and J by 4 bases, with 15 bases between them. CDR3 sequence: CSVEDESGNPYGYTF. CDR3 sequence (DNA): TGCAGCGTTGAAGATGAGTCCGGAAACCCCTATGGCTACACCTTC.

This clonotype was observed a few times. V usage is TRBV10-3 and J usage is TRBJ2-7, with a tentative D call TRBD1 (5 bases). Looked up from germline, CDR1 is ENHRY and CDR2 is SYGVKD. V was pared by 3 bases and J by 4 bases, with 10 bases between. The CDR3 runs to 13 residues. CDR3 DNA: TGTGCCATCAGTGACCGACAGCTTTACGAGCAGTACTTC. It is translated as CAISDRQLYEQYF.

This clonotype was seen only a few times. The chain couples TRBV7-6 to TRBJ2-3; 7 bases fit TRBD2. CDR3 length: 16 amino acids. After removal of 7 bases from V and 2 bases from J, the junction contained 12 bases not matched to a gene. The germline CDR1 and CDR2 sequences are SGHVS and FNYEAQ. CDR3: CASTQGASGTTDTQYF. The CDR3 bases are TGTGCCAGCACCCAAGGCGCTAGCGGAACCACAGATACGCAGTATTTT.

This clonotype showed up just a few times. The chain joins TRBV19 to TRBJ1-1; 8 positions agree with TRBD1. This CDR3 has 13 amino acids. Looked up from germline, CDR1 is LNHDA and CDR2 is SQIVND (reference sequence). The J segment lost 12 bases and the V segment lost 3 bases, leaving 9 bases of the junction unmatched. The CDR3 is CASSMATGGKSFF. The CDR3 DNA is TGTGCCAGTAGTATGGCTACAGGGGGGAAGTCTTTCTTT.

The sample holds many counts of this clonotype. The chain employs TRBV6-5 and TRBJ2-1; a possible D gene is TRBD2 (5 bases). This CDR3 comprises 16 residues. The germline V gene encodes CDR1 MNHEY and CDR2 SVGAGI. V shed 6 bases and J shed 7 bases, with 22 bases lying between them. CDR3 nucleotides: TGTGCCAGCAGGACGGCAGGCAGCGGAGCGAGGAATGAGCAGTTCTTC. It codes for CASRTAGSGARNEQFF.

This clonotype was seen more than once but under ten times. V is TRBV6-5 and J is TRBJ2-3; D gene uncertain. From germline, CDR1 is MNHEY and CDR2 SVGAGI. Trimming pared 6 bases from V and 11 bases from J, leaving 21 bases between. The CDR3 has 14 residues. The CDR3 region has the DNA TGTGCCAGCAGCTCGCCTGAAAGGACCAGTAAGCAGTATTTT. Amino acids: CASSSPERTSKQYF.

J is TRBJ2-7 and V is TRBV18, with D possibly TRBD2 on 6 matching bases. With 4 bases removed from V and 7 bases from J, the gap between germline ends came to 23 bases. This CDR3 is 16 amino acids long. Germline V lookup: CDR1 KGHSH, CDR2 LQKENI. This CDR3 reads CASSRGGGTPLFEQYF. In DNA, the CDR3 is TGTGCCAGCTCACGAGGTGGGGGGACGCCACTGTTTGAGCAGTACTTC.

The V and J genes are TRBV3-1 and TRBJ2-7, with 9 bases that match TRBD2. Germline CDR1 and CDR2: LGHDT and YNNKEL (reference sequence). The CDR3 extends over 14 amino acids. V trimming: 4 bases; J trimming: 4 bases; junction bases outside the gene matches: 5. CDR3 sequence: CASSPLAGAYEQYF. The CDR3 DNA reads as TGTGCCAGCAGCCCCTTAGCGGGGGCGTACGAGCAGTACTTC.

The gene calls are TRBV6-2 or TRBV6-3 and TRBJ1-5; D is unresolved. The V and J ends lost 2 bases and 4 bases respectively, with 12 bases between them. The CDR3 sequence is 15 residues long. Germline CDR1 is MNHEY and CDR2 is SVGEGT. In nucleotides, the CDR3 is TGTGCCAGCAGTTACGGGTACACGGATAATCAGCCCCAGCATTTT. It codes for CASSYGYTDNQPQHF.

This clonotype was observed a few times. This chain links TRBV14 with TRBJ2-5; 7 bases agree with TRBD2. In germline, CDR1 is SGHDN, CDR2 FVKESK. This CDR3 is built from 16 residues. V was pared by 1 base and J by 4 bases, with 9 bases of the junction left unmatched. The CDR3 loop reads CASSQGSLGLRETQYF. The DNA of the CDR3 is TGTGCCAGCAGCCAAGGGTCCCTGGGACTAAGAGAGACCCAGTACTTC.

This clonotype has just a few counts. The rearrangement uses TRBV7-2 and TRBJ2-3; D remains unclear. The CDR3 runs 14 residues. Trimming removed 5 bases from V and 6 bases from J, with 15 bases in between. Germline lookup yields CDR1 SGHTA and CDR2 FQGNSA. The CDR3 coding sequence is TGTGCCAGCAGCCAACGGTTCTCCGCGGATACGCAGTATTTT. Translation gives CASSQRFSADTQYF.

This clonotype has a handful of counts. V gene TRBV12-3 or TRBV12-4 combines with J gene TRBJ1-2, with TRBD1 matching 11 bases. Trimming at V came to 6 bases and at J to 4 bases, leaving 7 bases not matched to a gene. The CDR3 runs to 15 residues. CDR3 loop: CASSPPGQGVYGYTF. CDR3 coding DNA: TGTGCCAGCAGCCCTCCGGGACAGGGGGTCTATGGCTACACCTTC.

The chain uses TRBV24-1 and TRBJ1-5, with D unclear. Germline values: CDR1 KGHDR, CDR2 SFDVKD. Trimming took 3 bases from V and 9 from J, leaving 14 bases between them. The CDR3 length is 14 residues. In DNA, the CDR3 is TGTGCCACCAGTGATCCCCGGAGCCTTGGGCCCCAGCATTTT. It translates to CATSDPRSLGPQHF.

The chain joins TRBV5-5 to TRBJ1-5; D ambiguous. CDR1 and CDR2 (germline): SGHKS, YYEKEE (reference sequence). The CDR3 covers 15 residues. V was trimmed by 3 bases and J by 3 bases, leaving 13 bases between them. The CDR3 bases are TGTGCCAGCAGCTCCTATGAGAGCACCAATCAGCCCCAGCATTTT. It yields the protein CASSSYESTNQPQHF.

The chain recombines TRBV20-1 with TRBJ1-1; 9 bases agree with TRBD1. CDR3 length: 13 residues. Germline values: CDR1 DFQATT, CDR2 SNEGSKA (reference sequence). Losses at the gene ends were 5 bases for V and 3 bases for J; bases not matched to a gene: 4. Here the CDR3 DNA reads TGCAGTGCTTTGGGACAGGGTGACACTGAAGCTTTCTTT. Its translation: CSALGQGDTEAFF.

The rearrangement links TRBV7-9 to TRBJ2-3; 9 bases match TRBD2. Trimming removed 2 bases from V and 11 bases from J; junction bases left unmatched: 14. This CDR3 is 16 amino acids long. Germline CDR1 reads SEHNR; CDR2 reads FQNEAQ (reference sequence). The CDR3: CASSLSLKSGGLEQYF. The CDR3, as DNA: TGTGCCAGCAGCTTATCCCTTAAGAGCGGGGGGTTGGAGCAGTATTTT.

This chain links TRBV19 with TRBJ2-6; D remains unclear. Looked up from germline, CDR1 is LNHDA and CDR2 is SQIVND (reference sequence). The CDR3 contains 18 residues. The V gene lost 6 bases and the J gene lost 0 bases, with 18 bases spanning the gap. CDR3 sequence: CASRTILGPYSGANVLTF. The CDR3 nucleotides are TGTGCCAGTAGAACTATCCTCGGACCCTACTCTGGGGCCAACGTCCTGACTTTC.

J is TRBJ2-1 and V is TRBV6-6; TRBD1 is a possible D gene (5 bases). This CDR3 region has 13 residues. Germline CDR1 is MNHNY and CDR2 is SVGAGI (reference sequence). V was trimmed by 3 bases and J by 7 bases, leaving 10 bases between them. The CDR3 here is CASSYRGWNEQFF. As DNA, the CDR3 is TGTGCCAGCAGTTATAGGGGTTGGAATGAGCAGTTCTTC.

This clonotype was picked up a small number of times. The chain links TRBV19 to TRBJ1-2; TRBD1 aligns across 7 bases. The CDR3 loop spans 11 amino acids. Germline CDR1 LNHDA, CDR2 SQIVND (reference sequence). V trimming: 7 bases; J trimming: 5 bases; junction bases outside the gene matches: 1. The CDR3: CASTRGYGYTF. CDR3 in DNA: TGTGCCAGTACCAGGGGGTATGGCTACACCTTC.

There are a few counts of this clonotype. The chain links TRBV7-8 to TRBJ1-2, with D unresolved. The CDR3 is 13 residues long. Germline CDR1 and CDR2: SGHVS and FQNEAQ. V lost 1 base, J lost 4 bases, and 7 bases lay in between. Here the CDR3 reads CASSLVQTYGYTF. The CDR3, as DNA: TGTGCCAGCAGCTTAGTACAGACCTATGGCTACACCTTC.

The chain joins TRBV6-5 to TRBJ1-3, with no clear D. V was clipped by 6 bases and J by 0 bases, with 15 bases between them. This CDR3 spans 16 amino acids. Germline V gene sequence: CDR1 MNHEY, CDR2 SVGAGI. The CDR3 DNA sequence: TGTGCCAGCAGCCCTTCTACTCTGGGCTCTGGAAACACCATATATTTT. Translating it yields CASSPSTLGSGNTIYF.

The chain has TRBV6-5 and TRBJ1-1; no reliable D call. The V end was cut by 5 bases, the J end by 3 bases, with 19 bases between. The CDR3 has 16 amino acids. Per germline, CDR1 MNHEY and CDR2 SVGAGI. CDR3 protein: CASSRLSDSSYTEAFF. Here the CDR3 DNA reads TGTGCCAGCAGTCGACTCAGTGATTCCTCCTACACTGAAGCTTTCTTT.

This CDR3 is CASSEIMWADYGYTF. CDR3 DNA: TGTGCCAGCAGTGAAATAATGTGGGCGGACTATGGCTACACCTTC. The rearrangement uses TRBV2 and TRBJ1-2; no firm D call. The CDR3 has 15 amino acids. Trimming took off 2 bases at V and 3 bases at J, with 13 bases between the two ends. In germline, CDR1 is SNHLY, CDR2 FYNNEI.

The J gene is TRBJ2-1, the V gene TRBV6-2 or TRBV6-3; D might be TRBD2 (6 bases). Germline CDR1 and CDR2: MNHEY and SVGEGT. V was shortened by 2 bases and J by 8 bases, with 19 bases between the two germline ends. This CDR3 is built from 16 residues. The CDR3 DNA is TGTGCCAGCAGTTACGGGGCGGGCCGCAGGAGGGATGAGCAGTTCTTC. Amino acids: CASSYGAGRRRDEQFF.

This sequence joins TRBV7-6 and TRBJ1-4; D gene unclear. CDR3 length: 17 amino acids. V was shortened by 2 bases and J by 4 bases, with 17 bases between the two germline ends. CDR1 is SGHVS, CDR2 FNYEAQ, per germline. The CDR3 sequence is CASSLTVTASLNEKLFF. The DNA for the CDR3 is TGTGCCAGCAGCTTAACGGTTACAGCGAGTCTTAATGAAAAACTGTTTTTT.